A single sample gave rise to the 6 T cell receptor beta chains below, sequenced in a study of tumor-infiltrating lymphocytes in oesophageal squamous cell carcinoma. TCRdb reanalysed the PCR reads using MiXCR and keeps one entry per CDR3 protein. In the table there are 9,500 or so distinct CDR3 sequences, 59% of which are singletons. Specimen: esophageal tumor tissue. The receptors stem from a male donor with esophageal squamous cell carcinoma.

The chain combines TRBV12-3 or TRBV12-4 with TRBJ2-4, with 13 positions matching TRBD2. The DNA end is a closer match to TRBJ2-7, so the J assignment may be wrong. The CDR3 sequence is 15 residues long. The CDR3 DNA follows: TGTGCCAGCAGTTTAACTAGCGGGAGGGAGAACGAGCAGTACTTC. The encoded protein is CASSLTSGRENEQYF.

With respect to this clonotype: Being one base from a much bigger clone, this may be a read error. The J gene is TRBJ2-7, the V gene TRBV24-1, with D perhaps TRBD1 or TRBD2 (5 bases each). This CDR3 is 13 amino acids long. Germline lookup yields CDR1 KGHDR and CDR2 SFDVKD. V lost 7 bases and J 7 bases, leaving 16 bases between the germline ends. Here the CDR3 DNA reads TGTGCCACCAGGAAGGGAGCCAGGGATGAGCAGTACTTC. It is translated as CATRKGARDEQYF.

The rearrangement links TRBV10-3 to TRBJ1-1; perhaps TRBD1 as D (5 bases). The V end was cut by 7 bases, the J end by 3 bases, with 18 bases between. The CDR3 loop spans 15 amino acids. Germline assignment: CDR1 ENHRY and CDR2 SYGVKD. The CDR3 protein is CAITHGTSRDTEAFF. The CDR3 DNA sequence: TGTGCCATCACCCATGGGACCAGCCGGGACACTGAAGCTTTCTTT.

This clonotype has a count of ten or more. V usage is TRBV18 and J usage is TRBJ2-5, with 9 bases lining up with TRBD2. This CDR3 is 15 amino acids long. Germline CDR1 and CDR2: KGHSH and LQKENI. V shed 2 bases and J 5 bases; nucleotides not matched to a gene: 6. DNA for the CDR3: TGTGCCAGCTCACCATTAGCGGGAGTGAGTGAGACCCAGTACTTC. This encodes CASSPLAGVSETQYF.

The chain recombines TRBV7-6 with TRBJ1-1, with a weak D call TRBD1 (5 bases). The CDR3 length is 15 residues. From germline, CDR1 is SGHVS and CDR2 FNYEAQ. Trimming took 0 bases from V and 0 from J, leaving 8 bases between them. The DNA of the CDR3 is TGTGCCAGCAGCTTAGCGACAGTCATGAACACTGAAGCTTTCTTT. Residues: CASSLATVMNTEAFF.

The chain couples TRBV7-6 to TRBJ2-3; D possibly matches TRBD1 or TRBD2 (5 bases each). The DNA end is more similar to TRBJ2-5, so the J call may be wrong. Germline-derived CDR1 and CDR2 are SGHVS and FNYEAQ. This CDR3 spans 15 amino acids. The CDR3 nucleotides are TGTGCCAGCAGCTTAGGGGGGTCTAGTATAGAGACCCAGTACTTC. Translated: CASSLGGSSIETQYF.